Listed below are T cell receptor beta chains from one sample, sequenced in a study of cytomegalovirus exposure and HLA in healthy donors. Assay: immunoSEQ multiplex PCR; the TCRdb copy retains only in-frame clones and omits some. The table lists 160,000 or so clones, roughly 80% of them singletons. Sequencing used PBMCs. The source of these receptors is a young man in good health and CMV-seronegative. The CDR3 runs from the conserved cysteine through the conserved F or W. Fields, in order: J gene, clone size, V gene, D gene, CDR3 DNA, CDR3 protein. The D gene is left open where the match is weak. Where a row states a size, it is once, few, many or the class of an expanded clone; other rows omit it.

j_gene: TRBJ2-2; abundance: -; v_gene: TRBV28; d_gene: TRBD1; CDR3nt: TGTGCCAGCAGTTTACCTATGCGGACAGGGGCGCTCGGGGAGCTGTTTTTT; CDR3aa: CASSLPMRTGALGELFF
j_gene: TRBJ2-7; abundance: -; v_gene: TRBV7-8; d_gene: -; CDR3nt: TGTGCCAGCAGCCCAAGGACAGTTCCCACGGGGTCCTACGAGCAGTACTTC; CDR3aa: CASSPRTVPTGSYEQYF
j_gene: TRBJ2-1; abundance: -; v_gene: TRBV27; d_gene: -; CDR3nt: TGTGCCAGCAGTTTAACCACAGGGTTAGGGAATGAGCAGTTCTTC; CDR3aa: CASSLTTGLGNEQFF
j_gene: TRBJ1-1; abundance: -; v_gene: TRBV27; d_gene: TRBD1; CDR3nt: TGTGCCAGCATACACCGGAGACAGGGGGCGCGATGGAGTACTGAAGCTTTCTTT; CDR3aa: CASIHRRQGARWSTEAFF
j_gene: TRBJ2-7; abundance: -; v_gene: TRBV5-1; d_gene: -; CDR3nt: TGCGCCAGCAGCTTGGGGGTAGCTGTCTCCTACGAGCAGTACTTC; CDR3aa: CASSLGVAVSYEQYF
j_gene: TRBJ1-3; abundance: once; v_gene: TRBV2; d_gene: -; CDR3nt: TGTGCCAGCAACCGTCCGGGACACCGAGCTGAATCTGGAAACACCATATATTTT; CDR3aa: CASNRPGHRAESGNTIYF
j_gene: TRBJ2-1; abundance: once; v_gene: TRBV25-1; d_gene: TRBD2; CDR3nt: TGTGCCAGCAAAAGGCAAGCGGGGGACAATGAGCAGTTCTTC; CDR3aa: CASKRQAGDNEQFF
j_gene: TRBJ2-7; abundance: -; v_gene: TRBV4-2; d_gene: TRBD2; CDR3nt: TGTGCCAGCAGCCAACCAACTAGCGGGCAGAGTTACGAGCAGTACTTC; CDR3aa: CASSQPTSGQSYEQYF
j_gene: TRBJ2-3; abundance: few; v_gene: TRBV7-2; d_gene: TRBD2; CDR3nt: TGTGCCAGCAGCTTAGGTCTGCTAGCGGGAATAGATACGCAGTATTTT; CDR3aa: CASSLGLLAGIDTQYF
j_gene: TRBJ2-3; abundance: -; v_gene: TRBV15; d_gene: TRBD1; CDR3nt: TGTGCCGCCAGCCTAGAGGGGGCGACCACAGATACGCAGTATTTT; CDR3aa: CAASLEGATTDTQYF
j_gene: TRBJ2-1; abundance: -; v_gene: TRBV30; d_gene: TRBD2; CDR3nt: TGTGCCTTACAAAGGACTAGCGGGTACAATGAGCAGTTCTTC; CDR3aa: CALQRTSGYNEQFF
j_gene: TRBJ1-1; abundance: once; v_gene: TRBV28; d_gene: -; CDR3nt: TGTGCCAGCAGTTTAGAGGGGGTCACTGAAGCTTTCTTT; CDR3aa: CASSLEGVTEAFF
j_gene: TRBJ2-2; abundance: -; v_gene: TRBV10-3; d_gene: TRBD1; CDR3nt: TGTGCCATCAGTGATAGACAGGGGGCCGGGGAGCTGTTTTTT; CDR3aa: CAISDRQGAGELFF
j_gene: TRBJ2-3; abundance: -; v_gene: TRBV5-1; d_gene: TRBD1; CDR3nt: TGCGCCAGCAGCTTGGGTCAGGGGGGCACAGATACGCAGTATTTT; CDR3aa: CASSLGQGGTDTQYF
j_gene: TRBJ2-7; abundance: -; v_gene: TRBV7-9; d_gene: TRBD1; CDR3nt: TGTGCCAGCAGCTTAGCGTTAGGACAGGGGCACGAGCAGTACTTC; CDR3aa: CASSLALGQGHEQYF
j_gene: TRBJ2-7; abundance: -; v_gene: TRBV9; d_gene: -; CDR3nt: TGTGCCAGCAGCGCCAGTGGTCTAGGGGCCTACGAGCAGTACTTC; CDR3aa: CASSASGLGAYEQYF